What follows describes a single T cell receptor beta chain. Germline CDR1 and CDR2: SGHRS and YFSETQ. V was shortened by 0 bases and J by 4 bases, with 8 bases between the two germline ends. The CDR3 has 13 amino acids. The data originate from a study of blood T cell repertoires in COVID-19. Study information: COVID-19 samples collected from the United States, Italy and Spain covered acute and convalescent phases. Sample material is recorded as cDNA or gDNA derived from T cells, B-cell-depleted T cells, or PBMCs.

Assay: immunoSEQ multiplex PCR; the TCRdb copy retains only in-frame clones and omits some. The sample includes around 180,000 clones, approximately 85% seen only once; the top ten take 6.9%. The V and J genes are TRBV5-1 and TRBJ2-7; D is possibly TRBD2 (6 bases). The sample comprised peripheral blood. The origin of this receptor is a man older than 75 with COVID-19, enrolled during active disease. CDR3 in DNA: TGCGCCAGCAGCTTGGGACTAGGGTACGAGCAGTACTTC. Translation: CASSLGLGYEQYF.